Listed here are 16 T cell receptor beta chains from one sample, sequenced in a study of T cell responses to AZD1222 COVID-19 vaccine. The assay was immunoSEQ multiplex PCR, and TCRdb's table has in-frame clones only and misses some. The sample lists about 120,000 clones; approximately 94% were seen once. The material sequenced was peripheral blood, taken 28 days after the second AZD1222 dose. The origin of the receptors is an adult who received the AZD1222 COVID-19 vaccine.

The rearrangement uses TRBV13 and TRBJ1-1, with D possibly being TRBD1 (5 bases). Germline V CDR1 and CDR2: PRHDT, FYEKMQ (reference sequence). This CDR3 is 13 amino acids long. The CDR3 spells CATSRDPDSEAFF. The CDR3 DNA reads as TGTGCGACATCTAGGGATCCCGACAGTGAAGCTTTCTTT.

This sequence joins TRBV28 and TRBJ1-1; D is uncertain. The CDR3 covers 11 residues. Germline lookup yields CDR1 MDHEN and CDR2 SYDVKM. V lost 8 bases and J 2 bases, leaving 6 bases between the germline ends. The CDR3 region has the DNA TGTGCCAGCGAGGGCAACACTGAAGCTTTCTTT. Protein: CASEGNTEAFF.

The CDR3 region is CASSQKAREGYGYTF. The CDR3 region has the DNA TGCGCCAGCAGCCAAAAAGCCAGGGAGGGCTATGGCTACACCTTC. V and J are TRBV4-1 and TRBJ1-2; possibly TRBD1 for D (5 bases). The CDR3 totals 15 residues. The germline V and J ends were trimmed by 2 bases and 4 bases, with 14 bases remaining between them. CDR1 is MGHRA and CDR2 is YSYEKL in the germline V gene.

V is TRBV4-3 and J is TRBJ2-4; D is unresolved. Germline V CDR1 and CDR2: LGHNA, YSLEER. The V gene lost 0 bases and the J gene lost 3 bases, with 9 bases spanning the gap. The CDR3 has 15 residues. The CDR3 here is CASSQDTGSKNIQYF. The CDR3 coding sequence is TGCGCCAGCAGCCAAGATACCGGCAGCAAAAACATTCAGTACTTC.

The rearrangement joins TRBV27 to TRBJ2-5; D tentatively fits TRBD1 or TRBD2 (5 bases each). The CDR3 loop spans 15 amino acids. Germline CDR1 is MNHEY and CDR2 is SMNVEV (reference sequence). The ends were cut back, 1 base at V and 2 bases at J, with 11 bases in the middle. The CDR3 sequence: CASSLFGAGQETQYF. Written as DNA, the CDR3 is TGTGCCAGCAGTTTATTCGGGGCAGGTCAAGAGACCCAGTACTTC.

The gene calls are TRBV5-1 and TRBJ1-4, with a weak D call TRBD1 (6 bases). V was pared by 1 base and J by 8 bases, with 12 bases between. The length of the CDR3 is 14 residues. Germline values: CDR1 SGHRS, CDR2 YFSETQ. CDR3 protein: CASSLRGADEKLFF. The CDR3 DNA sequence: TGCGCCAGCAGCTTGAGGGGGGCTGACGAAAAACTGTTTTTT.

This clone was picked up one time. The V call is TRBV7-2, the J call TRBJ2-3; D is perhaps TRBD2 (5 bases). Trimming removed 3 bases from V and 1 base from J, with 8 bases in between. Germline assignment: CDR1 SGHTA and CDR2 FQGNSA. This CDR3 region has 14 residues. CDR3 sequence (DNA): TGTGCCAGCAGCTTCGGGGATCGCACAGATACGCAGTATTTT. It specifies CASSFGDRTDTQYF.

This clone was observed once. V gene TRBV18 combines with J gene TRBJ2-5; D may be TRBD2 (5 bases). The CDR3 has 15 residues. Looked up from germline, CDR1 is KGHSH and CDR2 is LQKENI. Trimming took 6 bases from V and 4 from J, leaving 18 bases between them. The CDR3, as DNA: TGTGCCAGCTCTCCTGGAGGTAGGGTCGGAGAGACCCAGTACTTC. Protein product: CASSPGGRVGETQYF.

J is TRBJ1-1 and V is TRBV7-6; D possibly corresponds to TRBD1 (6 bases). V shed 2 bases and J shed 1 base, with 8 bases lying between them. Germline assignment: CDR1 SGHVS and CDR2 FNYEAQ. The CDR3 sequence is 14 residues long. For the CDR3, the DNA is TGTGCCAGCAGCTTACAGGGGAAGAACACTGAAGCTTTCTTT. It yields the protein CASSLQGKNTEAFF.

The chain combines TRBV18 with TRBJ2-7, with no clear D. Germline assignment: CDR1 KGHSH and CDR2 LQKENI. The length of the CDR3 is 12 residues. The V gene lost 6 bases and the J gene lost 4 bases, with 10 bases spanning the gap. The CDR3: CASSLNQYEQYF. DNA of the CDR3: TGTGCCAGCTCGCTAAATCAATACGAGCAGTACTTC.

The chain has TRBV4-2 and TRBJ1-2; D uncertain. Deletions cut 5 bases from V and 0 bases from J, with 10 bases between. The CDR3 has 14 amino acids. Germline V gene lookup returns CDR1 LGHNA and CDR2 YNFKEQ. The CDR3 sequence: CASSLGSANYGYTF. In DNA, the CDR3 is TGTGCCAGCAGCTTGGGATCGGCTAACTATGGCTACACCTTC.

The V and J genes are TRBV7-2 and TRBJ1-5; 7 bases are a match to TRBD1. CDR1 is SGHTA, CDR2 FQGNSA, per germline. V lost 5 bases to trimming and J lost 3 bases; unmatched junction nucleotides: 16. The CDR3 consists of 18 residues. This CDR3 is CASSGGDRPFRDNQPQHF. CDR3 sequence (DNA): TGTGCCAGCAGCGGTGGGGACAGACCGTTCAGGGACAATCAGCCCCAGCATTTT. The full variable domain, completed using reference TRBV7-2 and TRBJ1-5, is GAGVSQSPSNKVTEKGKDVELRCDPISGHTALYWYRQSLGQGLEFLIYFQGNSAPDKSGLPSDRFSAERTGGSVSTLTIQRTQQEDSAVYLCASSGGDRPFRDNQPQHFGDGTRLSIL.

CDR3 residues: CAWSVPGGLKTGELFF. CDR3 DNA: TGTGCCTGGAGTGTACCTGGGGGGCTGAAGACCGGGGAGCTGTTTTTT. This chain uses TRBV30 with TRBJ2-2; D may correspond to TRBD1 or TRBD2 (6 bases each). Trimming removed 0 bases at V and 5 bases at J, with 16 bases between. Germline V gene data show CDR1 as GTSNPN and CDR2 as SVGIG (reference sequence). CDR3 size: 16 residues. Full variable domain (outside the CDR3, taken from reference TRBV30 and TRBJ2-2): SQTIHQWPATLVQPVGSPLSLECTVEGTSNPNLYWYRQAAGRGLQLLFYSVGIGQISSEVPQNLSASRPQDRQFILSSKKLLLSDSGFYLCAWSVPGGLKTGELFFGEGSRLTVL.

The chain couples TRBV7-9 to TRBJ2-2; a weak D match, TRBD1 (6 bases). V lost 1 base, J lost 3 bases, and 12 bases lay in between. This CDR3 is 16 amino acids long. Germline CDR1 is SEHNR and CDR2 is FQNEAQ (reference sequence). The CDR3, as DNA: TGTGCCAGCAGCTTAGACCTACAGGGTTACACCGGGGAGCTGTTTTTT. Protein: CASSLDLQGYTGELFF.

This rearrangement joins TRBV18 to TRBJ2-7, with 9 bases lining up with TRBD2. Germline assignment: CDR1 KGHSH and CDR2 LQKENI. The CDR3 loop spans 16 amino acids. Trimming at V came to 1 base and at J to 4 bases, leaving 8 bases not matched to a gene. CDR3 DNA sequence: TGTGCCAGCTCACCACTCCAGCGGGAGGACGGATACGAGCAGTACTTC. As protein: CASSPLQREDGYEQYF.

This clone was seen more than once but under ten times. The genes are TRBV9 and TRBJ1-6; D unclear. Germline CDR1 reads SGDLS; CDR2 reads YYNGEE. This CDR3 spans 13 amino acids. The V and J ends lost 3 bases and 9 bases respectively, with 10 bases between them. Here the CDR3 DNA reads TGTGCCAGCAGCGGGGTAAGCGGTTCACCCCTCCACTTT. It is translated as CASSGVSGSPLHF.